The entry that follows covers one T cell receptor (beta chain) sequence. Its antigen is unidentified. This CDR3 is missing its conserved last phenylalanine or tryptophan, likely due to a read error. The data derive from a study of regulatory T cells in long-lasting Graves disease. CDR1 and CDR2 (germline): SGHAT, FQNNGV. The CDR3 is made up of 16 amino acids. The ends lost 5 bases at V and 0 bases at J; junction bases unmatched: 9. Combining iRepertoire HTBI primers with Arm-PCR of CDR3 regions, the authors built TCR beta libraries. TCRdb called the multiplex PCR reads again in MiXCR, with one record for every CDR3 protein. Counted here are some 440,000 distinct CDR3 sequences, around 21% occurring once; the ten biggest clones make up 6.5% to 8%. Findings of the study overall: Fewer public clonotypes were shared by new patients (under 1,000) than by persistent patients (approximately 2,700). Persistent disease preferred TRBV28, TRBJ1-2 and TRBJ2-5; new disease, TRBV20-1 and TRBJ2-1. Persistent Graves' patients showed less TCR diversity than newly diagnosed ones.

The time point denotes: persistent/refractory GD, antithyroid drugs over 5 years with positive TRAb. RNA from PBMCs was the source of the TCR library. Diagnosing Graves' disease relied on the American Thyroid Association guidelines. Source: peripheral blood mononuclear cells (PBMCs), taken when the disease was refractory, from a patient treated with antithyroid drugs. This TCR was recovered from a female donor with Graves disease. The chain combines TRBV11-2 with TRBJ2-7, with TRBD2 matching over 8 bases. DNA of the CDR3: TGTGCCAGCAGCGGGGGGCGGGGGGACTACTCCTACGAGCAGTACCTC. Amino acids: CASSGGRGDYSYEQYL.